A selection of T cell receptor beta chains follows, all from one sample in a study of long-term antiretroviral therapy in people with HIV. The protocol was immunoSEQ multiplex PCR, while the TCRdb copy is restricted to in-frame clones and leaves out a portion. The sample lists some 30,000 clones, roughly nine tenths occurring once. The sample here was unsorted PBMCs, taken 2 years after starting antiretroviral therapy. These receptors all stem from a man aged 50-59 years with HIV. Both conserved end residues are part of each CDR3. D genes are given only for firm matches. Clone size, where shown, is once, few, many, or a class for clones that have expanded.

clone size | J gene | V gene | D gene | CDR3 DNA | CDR3 protein
once | TRBJ2-2 | TRBV19 | . | TGTGCCAGTAGTACGGGAGAGAACACCGGGGAGCTGTTTTTT | CASSTGENTGELFF
. | TRBJ2-7 | TRBV10-2 | TRBD1 | TGCGCCAGCAGTGTTACAGGGGACTACGAGCAGTACTTC | CASSVTGDYEQYF
once | TRBJ1-5 | TRBV18 | . | TGTGCCAGCTCGCCCGACAGCGACTATCAGCCCCAGCATTTT | CASSPDSDYQPQHF
. | TRBJ1-4 | TRBV7-2 | . | TGTGCCAGCAGCTTATGGGACATCCGAACTAATGAAAAACTGTTTTTT | CASSLWDIRTNEKLFF
. | TRBJ1-6 | TRBV5-1 | TRBD1 | TGCGCCAGCAGCGCCCTCCAGGGGGAAGAATCACCCCTCCACTTT | CASSALQGEESPLHF
. | TRBJ2-3 | TRBV10-3 | . | TGTGCCATCAGTGTGGGGGGAACCGATACGCAGTATTTT | CAISVGGTDTQYF
. | TRBJ1-5 | TRBV4-3 | TRBD1 | TGCGCCAGCAGCCAAGGAATAGGACAGGGGGGGAATCAGCCCCAGCATTTT | CASSQGIGQGGNQPQHF
. | TRBJ1-4 | TRBV19 | . | TGTGCCACCGAGACGAATGAAAAACTGTTTTTT | CATETNEKLFF
. | TRBJ2-1 | TRBV4-3 | TRBD2 | TGCGCCAGCAGCCAAGGTAGCGGGGGTCACAATGAGCAGTTCTTC | CASSQGSGGHNEQFF
. | TRBJ1-2 | TRBV4-3 | . | TGCGCCAGCAGCCAAGGATGGGACGGAACTGATGGCTACACCTTC | CASSQGWDGTDGYTF
. | TRBJ1-1 | TRBV2 | . | TGTGCCACCCTAGGAGGCGGGAACACTGAAGCTTTCTTT | CATLGGGNTEAFF